This T cell receptor beta chain was identified in a study of type 1 and type 2 diabetes patients. The CDR3 runs 14 residues. The PCR template was genomic DNA. Multiplex PCR with 30 forward and 13 reverse primers amplified the TCR beta CDR3. TCRdb passed the multiplex PCR reads through MiXCR, listing each CDR3 protein once. Among 250,000 or so distinct CDR3 sequences listed, approximately 45% were seen once. Study-level results: In CD4+ and CD8+ T cells, type 2 diabetes diversity exceeded type 1.

This clonotype was detected only once. Its antigen is still unknown. Germline and junction disagree at one end, which may indicate a read error. Sequenced: peripheral blood mononuclear cells (PBMCs). The receptor was isolated from a man younger than 35 with type 2 diabetes. The chain uses TRBV12-3 or TRBV12-4 and TRBJ2-7, with a weak D call TRBD2 (5 bases). The CDR3: CATSARTVPYEQYF. In DNA, the CDR3 is TGTGCCACCAGTGCTCGGACTGTCCCCTACGAGCAGTACTTC.